These 4 T cell receptor beta chains originate from one sample sequenced in a study of blood T cell repertoires in COVID-19. The table came from immunoSEQ multiplex PCR; TCRdb's copy has only in-frame clones and leaves some out. The data contain around 300,000 clones, around 86% of them singletons. Sequencing input: peripheral blood. The receptor set was obtained from a middle-aged woman who had recovered from COVID-19.

The rearrangement joins TRBV19 to TRBJ1-2; 12 bases are shared with TRBD1. CDR1 and CDR2 (germline): LNHDA, SQIVND (reference sequence). The CDR3 totals 14 residues. Trimming cost V 3 bases and J 8 bases; bases outside gene matches: 4. CDR3 loop: CASSMGDRGLGYTF. CDR3 nucleotides: TGTGCCAGTAGTATGGGGGACAGGGGGCTCGGCTACACCTTC.

This chain joins TRBV24-1 and TRBJ2-5, with TRBD1 identical over 8 bases. Germline loops: CDR1 KGHDR, CDR2 SFDVKD. The J segment lost 5 bases and the V segment lost 7 bases, leaving 14 bases of the junction unmatched. The CDR3 extends over 16 amino acids. CDR3 DNA sequence: TGTGCCACCAGCCAGACAGGGGAAGGCCAAGGGGAGACCCAGTACTTC. It encodes CATSQTGEGQGETQYF.

V gene TRBV5-4 combines with J gene TRBJ1-2, with D perhaps matching TRBD1 (5 bases). This CDR3 has 14 residues. The ends were cut back, 1 base at V and 3 bases at J, with 10 bases in the middle. CDR1 SGHNT and CDR2 YYREEE come from the germline V gene (reference sequence). The CDR3 nucleotides read TGTGCCAGCAGCTTGAGGCAGGGCGACTATGGCTACACCTTC. Translating gives CASSLRQGDYGYTF.

This chain links TRBV14 with TRBJ2-7, with D tentatively TRBD1 (5 bases). This CDR3 has 13 amino acids. V gave up 3 bases and J gave up 5 bases, with 11 bases separating them. CDR1 is SGHDN and CDR2 is FVKESK in the germline V gene. The CDR3 protein is CASSQALRDEQYF. As DNA, the CDR3 is TGTGCCAGCAGCCAGGCTCTCAGGGACGAGCAGTACTTC.